Below, 12 T cell receptor beta chains from the same sample are listed, as sequenced in a study of blood T cell repertoires in COVID-19 (dated by TCRdb to the early 2020s). Libraries came from the immunoSEQ multiplex PCR assay. TCRdb provides this immuneACCESS table in a form limited to in-frame rearrangements. Some clones are lacking; in checked studies, under half of them reflect an unresolved V gene, and why the rest are absent is not known. The sample contains approximately 240,000 clones, more than 70% of them found a single time. The top ten constitute under 2.5% of the sample. The specimen was peripheral blood. Every receptor here comes from a woman aged 35 to 49 who had recovered from COVID-19.

The rearrangement uses TRBV2 and TRBJ1-4; D is unresolved. Germline CDR1 SNHLY, CDR2 FYNNEI. V was clipped by 8 bases and J by 0 bases, with 7 bases between them. CDR3 length equals 13 residues. Written as DNA, the CDR3 is TGTGCCAGCCGAGGGACAACTAATGAAAAACTGTTTTTT. Residues: CASRGTTNEKLFF. The variable domain in full, with the rest retrieved from reference TRBV2 and TRBJ1-4, is EPEVTQTPSHQVTQMGQEVILRCVPISNHLYFYWYRQILGQKVEFLVSFYNNEISEKSEIFDDQFSVERPDGSNFTLKIRSTKLEDSAMYFCASRGTTNEKLFFGSGTQLSVL.

This sequence joins TRBV11-3 and TRBJ2-5; 9 bases align to TRBD1. J lost 2 bases, V lost 4 bases, and 8 bases had no gene match. Germline-derived CDR1 and CDR2 are SGHNT and YENEEA. The CDR3 loop spans 16 amino acids. The CDR3 DNA is TGTGCCAGCAGCTACGGGACAGGGCGAGATCAAGAGACCCAGTACTTC. It yields the protein CASSYGTGRDQETQYF.

The rearrangement joins TRBV30 to TRBJ2-7, with 9 positions matching TRBD1. CDR1 is GTSNPN and CDR2 is SVGIG in the germline V gene (reference sequence). With 5 bases clipped from V and 6 bases from J, the junction kept 5 bases outside the gene matches. This CDR3 is 12 amino acids long. The CDR3 bases are TGTGCCTGGGGGACAGGGCTTGGCGAGCAGTACTTC. Translation gives CAWGTGLGEQYF.

V usage is TRBV11-2 and J usage is TRBJ2-1, with a tentative D call TRBD1 (5 bases). Germline-derived CDR1 and CDR2 are SGHAT and FQNNGV. The CDR3 is made up of 16 amino acids. V lost 5 bases and J 5 bases, leaving 19 bases between the germline ends. The chain's CDR3 is CASSPADSGQNNEQFF. In DNA form, the CDR3 reads TGTGCCAGCAGCCCCGCCGACAGTGGACAAAACAATGAGCAGTTCTTC. Complete variable domain (other parts from reference TRBV11-2 and TRBJ2-1): EAGVAQSPRYKIIEKRQSVAFWCNPISGHATLYWYQQILGQGPKLLIQFQNNGVVDDSQLPKDRFSAERLKGVDSTLKIQPAKLEDSAVYLCASSPADSGQNNEQFFGPGTRLTVL.

A word on this clone: The sample carries other DNA sequences with the same CDR3. The V call is TRBV30, the J call TRBJ1-5; D gene uncertain. Germline V lookup: CDR1 GTSNPN, CDR2 SVGIG (reference sequence). V lost 0 bases to trimming and J lost 2 bases, with 5 bases between them. This CDR3 has 13 amino acids. This CDR3 reads CAWSVRGNQPQHF. The CDR3 nucleotides read TGTGCCTGGAGTGTCCGGGGCAATCAGCCCCAGCATTTT.

This clone has only one observation. The V gene is TRBV10-1, the J gene TRBJ1-2; the D is unclear. The V and J ends lost 2 bases and 7 bases respectively, with 8 bases between them. The CDR3 contains 12 residues. Germline CDR1 is WNHNN and CDR2 is SYGVQD (reference sequence). The CDR3 DNA reads TGCGCCAGCAGTGAGGGGCGCAGTGGCTACACCTTC. Residues: CASSEGRSGYTF.

The rearrangement uses TRBV27 and TRBJ2-1; 12 nucleotides agree with TRBD2. J lost 5 bases, V lost 10 bases, and 21 bases had no gene match. CDR1 is MNHEY and CDR2 is SMNVEV in the germline V gene (reference sequence). The CDR3 sequence is 19 residues long. CDR3 nucleotide sequence: TGTGCCACTAAGGGGGGTCTAGCGGGGGGGCCCGTTCTGAACAATGAGCAGTTCTTC. Amino acids: CATKGGLAGGPVLNNEQFF.

This chain's CDR3 is CASSPGVVGQSSGNTIYF. Here the CDR3 DNA reads TGTGCCAGCTCACCAGGTGTTGTGGGACAGAGCTCTGGAAACACCATATATTTT. The rearrangement links TRBV18 to TRBJ1-3; TRBD1 aligns across 7 bases. The CDR3 has 18 residues. CDR1 is KGHSH, CDR2 LQKENI, per germline. The ends lost 2 bases at V and 0 bases at J; junction bases unmatched: 10.

CDR3 sequence: CASRASGIGVLAKNIQYF. CDR3 in DNA: TGTGCCAGCAGAGCTAGCGGGATTGGCGTTCTAGCCAAAAACATTCAGTACTTC. V and J are TRBV2 and TRBJ2-4; 9 bases are shared with TRBD2. CDR1 and CDR2 from the germline V gene are SNHLY and FYNNEI. The CDR3 sequence is 18 residues long. V lost 6 bases, J lost 0 bases, and 12 bases stayed unmatched.

The chain couples TRBV19 to TRBJ2-2; 8 nucleotides align to TRBD2. Germline V gene sequence: CDR1 LNHDA, CDR2 SQIVND (reference sequence). The V segment lost 2 bases and the J segment 4 bases; nucleotides outside the gene matches: 9. The CDR3 sequence is 17 residues long. In nucleotides, the CDR3 is TGTGCCAGTAGTATACCAAGACGGGGGGGTAGCACCGGGGAGCTGTTTTTT. Its protein product is CASSIPRRGGSTGELFF.

The chain is built from TRBV6-2 or TRBV6-3 and TRBJ2-5, with D maybe TRBD2 (5 bases). Trimming took 4 bases from V and 3 from J, leaving 15 bases between them. Germline V gives CDR1 MNHEY, CDR2 SVGEGT. The CDR3 runs 15 residues. The CDR3, as DNA: TGTGCCAGCAGTTGGGAGATAGGGCGAGAAGAGACCCAGTACTTC. Its translation: CASSWEIGREETQYF.

This chain joins TRBV19 and TRBJ1-6; possibly TRBD1 for D (6 bases). The CDR3 has 16 residues. The V end lost 0 bases, the J end lost 8 bases, and 14 bases lay between the germline ends. CDR1 is LNHDA and CDR2 is SQIVND in the germline V gene (reference sequence). CDR3 amino acids: CASSIDQGFGDSPLHF. In nucleotides, the CDR3 is TGTGCCAGTAGTATAGATCAGGGGTTTGGAGATTCACCCCTCCACTTT.